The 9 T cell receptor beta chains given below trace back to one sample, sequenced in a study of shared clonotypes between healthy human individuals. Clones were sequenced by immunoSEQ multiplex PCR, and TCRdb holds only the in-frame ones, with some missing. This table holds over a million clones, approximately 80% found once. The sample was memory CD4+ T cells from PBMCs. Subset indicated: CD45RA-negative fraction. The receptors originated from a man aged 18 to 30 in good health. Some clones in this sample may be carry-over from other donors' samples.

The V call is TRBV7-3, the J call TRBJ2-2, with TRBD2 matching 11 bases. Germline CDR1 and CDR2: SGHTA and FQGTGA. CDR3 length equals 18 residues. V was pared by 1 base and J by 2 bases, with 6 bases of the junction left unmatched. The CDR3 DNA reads TGTGCCAGCAGCTTAATAGCCCTAGCGGGAGGAAACACCGGGGAGCTGTTTTTT. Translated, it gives CASSLIALAGGNTGELFF.

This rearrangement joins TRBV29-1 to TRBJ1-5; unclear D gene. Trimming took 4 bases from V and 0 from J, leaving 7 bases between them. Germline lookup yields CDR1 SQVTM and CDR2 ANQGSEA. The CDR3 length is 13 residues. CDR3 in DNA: TGCAGCGTTGTGTCAGATAGCAATCAGCCCCAGCATTTT. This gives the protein CSVVSDSNQPQHF. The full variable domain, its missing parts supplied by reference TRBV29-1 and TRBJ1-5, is SAVISQKPSRDICQRGTSLTIQCQVDSQVTMMFWYRQQPGQSLTLIATANQGSEATYESGFVIDKFPISRPNLTFSTLTVSNMSPEDSSIYLCSVVSDSNQPQHFGDGTRLSIL.

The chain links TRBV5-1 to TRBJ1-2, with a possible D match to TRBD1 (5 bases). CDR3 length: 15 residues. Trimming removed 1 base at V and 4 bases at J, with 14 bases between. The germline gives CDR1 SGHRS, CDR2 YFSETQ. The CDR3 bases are TGCGCCAGCAGCTTGTCAGGGTCTGTCAGCTATGGCTACACCTTC. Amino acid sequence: CASSLSGSVSYGYTF.

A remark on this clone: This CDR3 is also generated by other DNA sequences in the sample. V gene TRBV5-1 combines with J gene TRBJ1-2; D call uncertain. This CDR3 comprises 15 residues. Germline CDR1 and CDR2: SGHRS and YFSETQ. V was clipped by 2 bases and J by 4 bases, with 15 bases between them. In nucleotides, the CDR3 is TGCGCCAGCAGCTTAGGTGAGGGTTTGGGCTATGGCTACACCTTC. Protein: CASSLGEGLGYGYTF. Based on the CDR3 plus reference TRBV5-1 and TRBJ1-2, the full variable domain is KAGVTQTPRYLIKTRGQQVTLSCSPISGHRSVSWYQQTPGQGLQFLFEYFSETQRNKGNFPGRFSGRQFSNSRSEMNVSTLELGDSALYLCASSLGEGLGYGYTFGSGTRLTVV.

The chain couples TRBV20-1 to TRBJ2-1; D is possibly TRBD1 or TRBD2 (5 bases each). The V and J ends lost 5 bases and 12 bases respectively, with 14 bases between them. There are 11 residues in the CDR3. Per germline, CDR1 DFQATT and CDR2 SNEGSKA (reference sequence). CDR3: CSARDGNLQFF. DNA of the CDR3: TGCAGTGCTCGGGACGGCAACCTGCAGTTCTTC.

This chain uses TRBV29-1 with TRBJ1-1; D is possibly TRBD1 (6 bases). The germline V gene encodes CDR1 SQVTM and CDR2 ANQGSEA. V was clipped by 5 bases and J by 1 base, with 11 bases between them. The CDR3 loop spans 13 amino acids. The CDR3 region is CSVRKGENTEAFF. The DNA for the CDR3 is TGCAGCGTTCGGAAGGGGGAGAACACTGAAGCTTTCTTT. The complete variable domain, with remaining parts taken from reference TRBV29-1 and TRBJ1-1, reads SAVISQKPSRDICQRGTSLTIQCQVDSQVTMMFWYRQQPGQSLTLIATANQGSEATYESGFVIDKFPISRPNLTFSTLTVSNMSPEDSSIYLCSVRKGENTEAFFGQGTRLTVV.

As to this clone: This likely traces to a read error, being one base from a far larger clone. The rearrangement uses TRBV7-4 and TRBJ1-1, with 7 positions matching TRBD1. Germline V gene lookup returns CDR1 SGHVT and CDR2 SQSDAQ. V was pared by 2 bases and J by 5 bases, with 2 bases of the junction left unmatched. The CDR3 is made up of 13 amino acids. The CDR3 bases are TGTGCCAGCAGCTTAACAGGGGATACTGAAGCTTTCTTT. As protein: CASSLTGDTEAFF. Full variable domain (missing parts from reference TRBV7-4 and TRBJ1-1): GAGVSQSPRYKVAKRGRDVALRCDSISGHVTLYWYRQTLGQGSEVLTYSQSDAQRDKSGRPSGRFSAERPERSVSTLKIQRTEQGDSAVYLCASSLTGDTEAFFGQGTRLTVV.

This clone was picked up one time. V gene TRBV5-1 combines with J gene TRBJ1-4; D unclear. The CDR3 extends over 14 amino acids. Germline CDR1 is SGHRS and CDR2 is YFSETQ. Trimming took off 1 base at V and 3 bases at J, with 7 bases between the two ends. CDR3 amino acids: CASSLNPSNEKLFF. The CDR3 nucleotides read TGCGCCAGCAGCTTGAACCCGTCTAATGAAAAACTGTTTTTT.

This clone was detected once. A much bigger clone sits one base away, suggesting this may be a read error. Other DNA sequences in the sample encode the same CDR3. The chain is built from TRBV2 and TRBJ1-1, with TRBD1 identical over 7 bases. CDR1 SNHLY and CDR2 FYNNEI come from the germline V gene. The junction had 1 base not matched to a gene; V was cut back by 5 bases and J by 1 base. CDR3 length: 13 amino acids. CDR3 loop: CASSRQGNTEAFF. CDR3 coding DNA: TGTGCCAGCAGTAGACAGGGGAACACTGAAGCTTTCTTT.